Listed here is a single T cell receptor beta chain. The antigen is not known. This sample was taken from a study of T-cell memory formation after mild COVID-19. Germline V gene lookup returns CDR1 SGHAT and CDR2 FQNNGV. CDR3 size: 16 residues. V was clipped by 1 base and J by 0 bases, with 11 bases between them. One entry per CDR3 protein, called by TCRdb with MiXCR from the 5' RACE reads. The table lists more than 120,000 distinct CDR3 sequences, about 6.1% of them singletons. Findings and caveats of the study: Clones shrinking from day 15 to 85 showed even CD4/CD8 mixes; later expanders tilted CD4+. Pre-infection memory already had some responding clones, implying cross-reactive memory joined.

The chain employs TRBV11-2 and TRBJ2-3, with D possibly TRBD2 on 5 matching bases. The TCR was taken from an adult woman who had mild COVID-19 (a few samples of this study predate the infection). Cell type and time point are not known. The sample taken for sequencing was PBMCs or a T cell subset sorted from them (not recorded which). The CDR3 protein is CASSLGRGTSTDTQYF. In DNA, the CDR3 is TGTGCCAGCAGCTTAGGTCGGGGTACTAGCACAGATACGCAGTATTTT.